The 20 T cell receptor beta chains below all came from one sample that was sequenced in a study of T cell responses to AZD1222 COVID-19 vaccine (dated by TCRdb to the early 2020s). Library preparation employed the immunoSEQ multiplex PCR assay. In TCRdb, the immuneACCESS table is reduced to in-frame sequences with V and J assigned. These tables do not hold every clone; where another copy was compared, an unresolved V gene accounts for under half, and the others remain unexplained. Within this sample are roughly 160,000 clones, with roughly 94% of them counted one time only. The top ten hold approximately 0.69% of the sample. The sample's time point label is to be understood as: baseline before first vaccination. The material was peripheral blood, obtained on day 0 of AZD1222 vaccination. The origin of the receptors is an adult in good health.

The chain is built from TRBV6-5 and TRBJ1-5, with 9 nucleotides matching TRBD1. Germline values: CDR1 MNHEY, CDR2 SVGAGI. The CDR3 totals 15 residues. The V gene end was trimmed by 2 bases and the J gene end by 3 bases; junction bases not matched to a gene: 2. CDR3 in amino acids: CASSYGQGPNQPQHF. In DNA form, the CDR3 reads TGTGCCAGCAGTTACGGACAGGGGCCCAATCAGCCCCAGCATTTT.

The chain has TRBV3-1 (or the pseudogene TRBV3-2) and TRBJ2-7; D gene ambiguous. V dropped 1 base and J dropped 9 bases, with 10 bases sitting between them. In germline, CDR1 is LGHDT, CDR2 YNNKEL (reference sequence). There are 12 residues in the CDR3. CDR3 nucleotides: TGTGCCAGCAGCCAAGGGCAATTGGGGCAGTACTTC. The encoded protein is CASSQGQLGQYF.

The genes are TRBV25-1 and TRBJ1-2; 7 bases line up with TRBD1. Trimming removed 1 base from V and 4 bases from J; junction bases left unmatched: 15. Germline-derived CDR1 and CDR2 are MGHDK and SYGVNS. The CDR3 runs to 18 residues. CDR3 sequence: CASSEFGHRGRAPYGYTF. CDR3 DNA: TGTGCCAGCAGTGAATTTGGGCACAGGGGTCGGGCTCCCTATGGCTACACCTTC.

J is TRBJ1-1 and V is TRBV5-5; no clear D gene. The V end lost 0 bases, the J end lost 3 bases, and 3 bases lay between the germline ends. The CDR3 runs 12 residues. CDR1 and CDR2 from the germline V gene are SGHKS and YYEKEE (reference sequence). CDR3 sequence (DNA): TGTGCCAGCAGCTTGGAGCACACTGAAGCTTTCTTT. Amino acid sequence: CASSLEHTEAFF.

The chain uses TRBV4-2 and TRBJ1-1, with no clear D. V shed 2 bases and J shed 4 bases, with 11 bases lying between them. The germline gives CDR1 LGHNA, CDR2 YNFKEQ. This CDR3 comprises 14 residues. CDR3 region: CASSQNMGFTEAFF. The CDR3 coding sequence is TGTGCCAGCAGCCAAAATATGGGGTTCACTGAAGCTTTCTTT.

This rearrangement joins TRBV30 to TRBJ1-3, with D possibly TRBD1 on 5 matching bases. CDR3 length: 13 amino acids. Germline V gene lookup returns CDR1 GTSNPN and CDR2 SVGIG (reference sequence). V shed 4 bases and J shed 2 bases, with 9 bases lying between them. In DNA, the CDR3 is TGTGCCTGGAATCGGGGGACTGGAAACACCATATATTTT. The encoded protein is CAWNRGTGNTIYF.

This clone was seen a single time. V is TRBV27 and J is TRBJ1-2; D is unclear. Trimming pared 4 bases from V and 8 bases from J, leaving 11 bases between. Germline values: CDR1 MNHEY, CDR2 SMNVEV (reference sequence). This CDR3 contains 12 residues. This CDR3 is CASSSGSRGYTF. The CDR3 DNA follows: TGTGCCAGCAGTTCGGGGAGTCGAGGCTACACCTTC.

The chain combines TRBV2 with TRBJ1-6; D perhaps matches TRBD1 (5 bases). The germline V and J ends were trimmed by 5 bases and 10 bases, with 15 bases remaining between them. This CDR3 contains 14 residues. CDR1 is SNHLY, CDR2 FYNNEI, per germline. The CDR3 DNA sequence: TGTGCCAGCAGTCGAGAGACAGAAGGGTCACCCCTCCACTTT. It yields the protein CASSRETEGSPLHF.

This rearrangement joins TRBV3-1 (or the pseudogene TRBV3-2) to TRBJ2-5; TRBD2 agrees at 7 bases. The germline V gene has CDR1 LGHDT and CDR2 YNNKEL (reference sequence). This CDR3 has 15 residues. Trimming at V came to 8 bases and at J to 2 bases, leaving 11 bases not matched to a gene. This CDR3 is CASGMASGTQETQYF. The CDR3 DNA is TGTGCCAGCGGAATGGCTAGCGGTACACAAGAGACCCAGTACTTC.

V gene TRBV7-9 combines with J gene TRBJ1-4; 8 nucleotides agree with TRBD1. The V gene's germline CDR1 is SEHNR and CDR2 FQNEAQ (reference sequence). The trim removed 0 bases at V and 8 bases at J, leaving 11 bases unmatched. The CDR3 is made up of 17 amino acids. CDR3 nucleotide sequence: TGTGCCAGCAGCTTAGCAGTCCCGGACAGGGCGCGGGAAAAACTGTTTTTT. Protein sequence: CASSLAVPDRAREKLFF.

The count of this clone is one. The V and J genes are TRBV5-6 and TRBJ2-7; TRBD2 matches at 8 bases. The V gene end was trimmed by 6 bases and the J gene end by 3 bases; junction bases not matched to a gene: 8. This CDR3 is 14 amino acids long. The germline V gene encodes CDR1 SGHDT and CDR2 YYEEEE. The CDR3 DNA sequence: TGTGCCAGCACTGATAGCGGGATGGTCTACGAGCAGTACTTC. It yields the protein CASTDSGMVYEQYF.

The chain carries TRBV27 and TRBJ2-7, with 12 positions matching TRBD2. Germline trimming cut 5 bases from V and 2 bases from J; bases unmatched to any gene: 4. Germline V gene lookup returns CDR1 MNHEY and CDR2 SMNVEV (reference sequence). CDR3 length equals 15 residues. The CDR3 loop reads CASSDTSGGPYEQYF. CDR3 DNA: TGTGCCAGCAGTGACACTAGCGGGGGGCCCTACGAGCAGTACTTC.

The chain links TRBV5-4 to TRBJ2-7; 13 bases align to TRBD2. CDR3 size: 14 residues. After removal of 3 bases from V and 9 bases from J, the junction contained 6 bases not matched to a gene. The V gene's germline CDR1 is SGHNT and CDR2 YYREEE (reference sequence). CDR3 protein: CASSSGLAGEWQYF. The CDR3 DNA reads TGTGCCAGCAGCTCAGGACTAGCGGGAGAGTGGCAGTACTTC.

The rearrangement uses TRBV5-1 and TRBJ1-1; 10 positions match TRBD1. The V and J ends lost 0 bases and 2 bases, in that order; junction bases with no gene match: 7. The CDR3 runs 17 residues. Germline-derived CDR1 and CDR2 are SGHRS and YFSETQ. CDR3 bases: TGCGCCAGCAGCTTGGCTGACAGGGGGCCTCTAAACACTGAAGCTTTCTTT. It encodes CASSLADRGPLNTEAFF.

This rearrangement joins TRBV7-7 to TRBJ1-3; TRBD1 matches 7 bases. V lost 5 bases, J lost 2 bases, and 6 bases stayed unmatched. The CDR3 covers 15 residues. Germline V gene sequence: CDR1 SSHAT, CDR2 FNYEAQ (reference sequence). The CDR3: CASSATGITGNTIYF. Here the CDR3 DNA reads TGTGCCAGCAGCGCGACAGGGATTACTGGAAACACCATATATTTT.

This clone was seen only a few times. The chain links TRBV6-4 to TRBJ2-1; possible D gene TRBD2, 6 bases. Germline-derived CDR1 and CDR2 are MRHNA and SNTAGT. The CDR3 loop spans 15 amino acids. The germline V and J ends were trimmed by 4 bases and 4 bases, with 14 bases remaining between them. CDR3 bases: TGTGCCAGCAGTGGAGGTCCCGGGGGTTACAATGAGCAGTTCTTC. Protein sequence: CASSGGPGGYNEQFF.

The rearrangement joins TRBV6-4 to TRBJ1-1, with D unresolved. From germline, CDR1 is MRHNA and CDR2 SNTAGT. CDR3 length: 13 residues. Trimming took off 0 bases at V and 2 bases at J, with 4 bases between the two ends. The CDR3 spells CASSDSDNTEAFF. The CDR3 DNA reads TGTGCCAGCAGTGACTCAGATAACACTGAAGCTTTCTTT.

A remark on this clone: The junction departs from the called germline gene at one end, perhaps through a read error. The CDR3 region has the DNA TGTGCCAGTAGTCCCGGGACTAGCACGGATACGCAGTATTTT. Encoded protein: CASSPGTSTDTQYF. This chain joins TRBV19 and TRBJ2-3; TRBD2 matches 9 bases. The CDR3 is 14 residues long. Germline V gives CDR1 LNHDA, CDR2 SQIVND (reference sequence).

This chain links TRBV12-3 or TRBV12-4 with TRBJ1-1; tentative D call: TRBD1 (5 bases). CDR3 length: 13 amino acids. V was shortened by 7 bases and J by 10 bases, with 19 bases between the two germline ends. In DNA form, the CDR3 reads TGTGCCAGCACCAATCCTACAGGCTCTGGAGCTTTCTTT. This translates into CASTNPTGSGAFF.

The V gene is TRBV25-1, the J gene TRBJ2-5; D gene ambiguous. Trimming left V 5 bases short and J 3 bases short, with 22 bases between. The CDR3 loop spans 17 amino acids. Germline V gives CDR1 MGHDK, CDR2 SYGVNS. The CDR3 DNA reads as TGTGCCAGCAGTCCAATTGGGGTGGGTCGAATGAAAGAGACCCAGTACTTC. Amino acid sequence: CASSPIGVGRMKETQYF. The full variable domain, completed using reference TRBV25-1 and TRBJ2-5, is EADIYQTPRYLVIGTGKKITLECSQTMGHDKMYWYQQDPGMELHLIHYSYGVNSTEKGDLSSESTVSRIRTEHFPLTLESARPSHTSQYLCASSPIGVGRMKETQYFGPGTRLLVL.